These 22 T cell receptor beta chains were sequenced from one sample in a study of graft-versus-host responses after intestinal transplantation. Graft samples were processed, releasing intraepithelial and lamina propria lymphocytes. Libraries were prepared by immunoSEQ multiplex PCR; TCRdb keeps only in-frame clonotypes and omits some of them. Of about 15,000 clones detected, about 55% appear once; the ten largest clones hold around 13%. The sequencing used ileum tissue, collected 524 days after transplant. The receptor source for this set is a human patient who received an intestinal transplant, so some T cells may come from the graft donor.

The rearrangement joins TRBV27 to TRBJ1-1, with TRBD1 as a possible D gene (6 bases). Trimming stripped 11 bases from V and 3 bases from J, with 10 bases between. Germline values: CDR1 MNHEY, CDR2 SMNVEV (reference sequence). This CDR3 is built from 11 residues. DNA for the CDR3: TGTGCCCAGGCAGGGGACACTGAAGCTTTCTTT. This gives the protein CAQAGDTEAFF.

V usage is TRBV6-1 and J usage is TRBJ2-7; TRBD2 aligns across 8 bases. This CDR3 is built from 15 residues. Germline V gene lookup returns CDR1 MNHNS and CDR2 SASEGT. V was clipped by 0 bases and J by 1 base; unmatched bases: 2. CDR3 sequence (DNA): TGTGCCAGCAGTGAAGCCAGCGGGGGATCCTACGAGCAGTACTTC. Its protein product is CASSEASGGSYEQYF.

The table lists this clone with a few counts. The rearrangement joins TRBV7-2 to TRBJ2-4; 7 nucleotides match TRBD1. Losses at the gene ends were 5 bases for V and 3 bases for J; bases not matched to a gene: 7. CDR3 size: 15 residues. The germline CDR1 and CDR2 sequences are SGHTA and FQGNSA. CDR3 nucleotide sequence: TGTGCCAGCAGCCATATAGGACAGGACAAAAACATTCAGTACTTC. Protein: CASSHIGQDKNIQYF.

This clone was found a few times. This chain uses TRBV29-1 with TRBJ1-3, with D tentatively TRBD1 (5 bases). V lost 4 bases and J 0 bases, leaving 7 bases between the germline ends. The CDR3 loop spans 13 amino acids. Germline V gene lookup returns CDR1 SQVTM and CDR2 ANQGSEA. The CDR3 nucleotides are TGCAGCGTTGTGGACAACTCTGGAAACACCATATATTTT. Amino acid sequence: CSVVDNSGNTIYF.

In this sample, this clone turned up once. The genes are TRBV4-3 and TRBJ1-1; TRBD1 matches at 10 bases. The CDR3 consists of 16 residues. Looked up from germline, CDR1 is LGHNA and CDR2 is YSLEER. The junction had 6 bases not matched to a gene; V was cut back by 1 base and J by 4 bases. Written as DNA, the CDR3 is TGCGCCAGCAGCCAAGTTGCCGGGACAGGGGCCACTGAAGCTTTCTTT. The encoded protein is CASSQVAGTGATEAFF.

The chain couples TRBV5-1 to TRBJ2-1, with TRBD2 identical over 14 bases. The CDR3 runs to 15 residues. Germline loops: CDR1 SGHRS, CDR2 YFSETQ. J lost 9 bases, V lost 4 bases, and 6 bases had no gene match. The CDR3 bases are TGCGCCAGCAGCGAGACTAGCGGGGGGGCCGGTGAGCAGTTCTTC. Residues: CASSETSGGAGEQFF. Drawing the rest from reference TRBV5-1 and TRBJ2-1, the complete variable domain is KAGVTQTPRYLIKTRGQQVTLSCSPISGHRSVSWYQQTPGQGLQFLFEYFSETQRNKGNFPGRFSGRQFSNSRSEMNVSTLELGDSALYLCASSETSGGAGEQFFGPGTRLTVL.

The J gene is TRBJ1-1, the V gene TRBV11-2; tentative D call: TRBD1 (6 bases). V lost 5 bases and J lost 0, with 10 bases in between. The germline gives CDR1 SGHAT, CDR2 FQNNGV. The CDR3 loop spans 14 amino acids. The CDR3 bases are TGTGCCAGCAGCATACAGGGTTTGAACACTGAAGCTTTCTTT. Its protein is CASSIQGLNTEAFF.

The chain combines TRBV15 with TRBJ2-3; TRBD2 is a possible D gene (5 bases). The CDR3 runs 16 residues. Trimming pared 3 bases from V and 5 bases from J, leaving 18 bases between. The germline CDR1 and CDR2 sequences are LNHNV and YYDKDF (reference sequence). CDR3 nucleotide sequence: TGTGCCACCAGCAGGGACCGGGCTACCGGGGAAGATACGCAGTATTTT. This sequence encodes CATSRDRATGEDTQYF.

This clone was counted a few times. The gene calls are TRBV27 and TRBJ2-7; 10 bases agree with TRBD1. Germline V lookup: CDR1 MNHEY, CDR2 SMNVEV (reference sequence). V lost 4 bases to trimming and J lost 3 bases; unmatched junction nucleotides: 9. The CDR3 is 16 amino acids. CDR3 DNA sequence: TGTGCCAGCAGTTCCCCCCTGACAGGGGGCGGCTACGAGCAGTACTTC. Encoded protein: CASSSPLTGGGYEQYF.

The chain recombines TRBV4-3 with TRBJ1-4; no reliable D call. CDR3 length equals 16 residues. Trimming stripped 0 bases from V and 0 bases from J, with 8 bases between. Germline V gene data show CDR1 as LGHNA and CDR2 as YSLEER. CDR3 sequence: CASSQDGVSTNEKLFF. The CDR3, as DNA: TGCGCCAGCAGCCAAGACGGGGTATCAACTAATGAAAAACTGTTTTTT.

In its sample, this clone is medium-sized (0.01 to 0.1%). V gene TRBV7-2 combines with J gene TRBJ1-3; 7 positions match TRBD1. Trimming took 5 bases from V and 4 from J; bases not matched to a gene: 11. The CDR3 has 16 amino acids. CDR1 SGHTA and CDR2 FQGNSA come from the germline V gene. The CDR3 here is CASSRPTGLEGNTIYF. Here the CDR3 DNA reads TGTGCCAGCAGCCGCCCGACAGGGCTGGAAGGAAACACCATATATTTT.

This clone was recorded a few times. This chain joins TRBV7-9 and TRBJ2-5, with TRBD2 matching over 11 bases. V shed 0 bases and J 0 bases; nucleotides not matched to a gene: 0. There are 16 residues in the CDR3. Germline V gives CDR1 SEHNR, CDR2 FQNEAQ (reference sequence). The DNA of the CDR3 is TGTGCCAGCAGCTTAGCTAGCGGGGGGGACCAAGAGACCCAGTACTTC. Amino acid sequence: CASSLASGGDQETQYF.

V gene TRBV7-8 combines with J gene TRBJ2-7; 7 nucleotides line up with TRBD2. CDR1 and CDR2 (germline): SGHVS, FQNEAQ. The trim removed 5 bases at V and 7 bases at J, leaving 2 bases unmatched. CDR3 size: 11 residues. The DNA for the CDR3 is TGTGCCAGCAGCCGCGGGGGTGAGCAGTACTTC. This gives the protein CASSRGGEQYF. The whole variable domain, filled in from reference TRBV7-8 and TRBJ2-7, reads GAGVSQSPRYKVAKRGQDVALRCDPISGHVSLFWYQQALGQGPEFLTYFQNEAQLDKSGLPSDRFFAERPEGSVSTLKIQRTQQEDSAVYLCASSRGGEQYFGPGTRLTVT.

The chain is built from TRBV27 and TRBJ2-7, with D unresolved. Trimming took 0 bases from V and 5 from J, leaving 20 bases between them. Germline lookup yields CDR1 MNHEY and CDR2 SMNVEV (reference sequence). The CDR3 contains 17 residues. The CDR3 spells CASSLSLQKSRRNEQYF. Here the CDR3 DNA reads TGTGCCAGCAGTTTATCCCTTCAGAAATCCCGGCGGAACGAGCAGTACTTC.

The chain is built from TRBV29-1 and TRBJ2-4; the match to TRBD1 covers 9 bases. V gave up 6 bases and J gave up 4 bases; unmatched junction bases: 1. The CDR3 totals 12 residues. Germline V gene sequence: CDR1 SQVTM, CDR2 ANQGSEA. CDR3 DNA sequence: TGCAGCGTCGGGACAGGGAAAAACATTCAGTACTTC. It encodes CSVGTGKNIQYF.

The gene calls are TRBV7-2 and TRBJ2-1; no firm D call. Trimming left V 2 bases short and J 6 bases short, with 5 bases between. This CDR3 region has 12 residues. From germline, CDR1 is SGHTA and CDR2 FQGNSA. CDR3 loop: CASSLWSNEQFF. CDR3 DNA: TGTGCCAGCAGCTTATGGAGCAATGAGCAGTTCTTC.

CDR3 DNA sequence: TGCAGCGTGTACCCAGGGTCCTACAATGAGCAGTTCTTC. Its protein is CSVYPGSYNEQFF. The chain combines TRBV29-1 with TRBJ2-1; possibly TRBD1 for D (5 bases). This CDR3 has 13 residues. The V end lost 6 bases, the J end lost 1 base, and 10 bases lay between the germline ends. Germline lookup yields CDR1 SQVTM and CDR2 ANQGSEA.

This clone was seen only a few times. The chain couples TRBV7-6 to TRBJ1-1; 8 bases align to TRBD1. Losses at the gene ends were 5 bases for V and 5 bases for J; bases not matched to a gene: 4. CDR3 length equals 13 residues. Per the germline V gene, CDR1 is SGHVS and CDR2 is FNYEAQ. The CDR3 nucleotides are TGTGCCAGCAGCACCTGGGACAGGACTGAAGCTTTCTTT. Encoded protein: CASSTWDRTEAFF.

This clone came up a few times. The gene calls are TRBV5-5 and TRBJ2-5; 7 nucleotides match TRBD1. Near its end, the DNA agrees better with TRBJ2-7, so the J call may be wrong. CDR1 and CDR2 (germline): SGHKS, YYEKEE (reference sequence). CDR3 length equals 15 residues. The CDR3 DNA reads TGTGCCAGCAGCTTACTACAGGGGTTCGACTACGAGCAGTACTTC. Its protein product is CASSLLQGFDYEQYF.

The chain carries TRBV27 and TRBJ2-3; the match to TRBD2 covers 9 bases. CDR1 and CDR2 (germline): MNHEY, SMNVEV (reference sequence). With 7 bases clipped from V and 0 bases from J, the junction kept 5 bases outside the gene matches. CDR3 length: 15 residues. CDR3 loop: CASTRSGGSTDTQYF. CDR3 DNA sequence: TGTGCCAGCACCCGTAGCGGGGGAAGCACAGATACGCAGTATTTT.

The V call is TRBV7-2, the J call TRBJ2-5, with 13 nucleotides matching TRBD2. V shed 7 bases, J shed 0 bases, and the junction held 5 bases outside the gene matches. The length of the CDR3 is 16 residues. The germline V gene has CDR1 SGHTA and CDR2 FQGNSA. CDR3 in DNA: TGTGCCAGCACCGCGGGACTAGCGGGGAACCAAGAGACCCAGTACTTC. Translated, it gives CASTAGLAGNQETQYF.

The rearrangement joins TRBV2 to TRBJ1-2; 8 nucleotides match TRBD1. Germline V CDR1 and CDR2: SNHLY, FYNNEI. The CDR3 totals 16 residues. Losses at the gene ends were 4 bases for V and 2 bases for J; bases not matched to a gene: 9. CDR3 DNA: TGTGCCAGCAGTGTGCCTGCAGGGGGCGTCAACTATGGCTACACCTTC. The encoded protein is CASSVPAGGVNYGYTF.